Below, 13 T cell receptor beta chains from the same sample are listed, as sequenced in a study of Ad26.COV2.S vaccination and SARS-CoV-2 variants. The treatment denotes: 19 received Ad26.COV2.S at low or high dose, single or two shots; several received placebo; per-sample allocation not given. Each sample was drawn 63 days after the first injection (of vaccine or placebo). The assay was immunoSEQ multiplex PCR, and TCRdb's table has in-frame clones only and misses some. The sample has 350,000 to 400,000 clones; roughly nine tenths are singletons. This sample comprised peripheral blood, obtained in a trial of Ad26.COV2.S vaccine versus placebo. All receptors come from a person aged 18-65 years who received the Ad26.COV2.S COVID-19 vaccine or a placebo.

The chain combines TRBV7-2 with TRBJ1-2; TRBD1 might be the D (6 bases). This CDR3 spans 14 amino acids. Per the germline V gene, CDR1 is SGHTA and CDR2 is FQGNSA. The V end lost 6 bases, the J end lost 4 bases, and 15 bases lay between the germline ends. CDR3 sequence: CASRPQGSIYGYTF. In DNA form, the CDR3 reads TGTGCCAGCAGACCACAGGGCTCAATCTATGGCTACACCTTC.

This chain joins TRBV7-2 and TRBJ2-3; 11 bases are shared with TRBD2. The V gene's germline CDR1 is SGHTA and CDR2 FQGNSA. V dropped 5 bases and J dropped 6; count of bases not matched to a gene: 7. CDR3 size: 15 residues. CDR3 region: CASSLTSGDIDTQYF. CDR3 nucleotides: TGTGCCAGCAGCCTGACTAGCGGGGATATCGATACGCAGTATTTT.

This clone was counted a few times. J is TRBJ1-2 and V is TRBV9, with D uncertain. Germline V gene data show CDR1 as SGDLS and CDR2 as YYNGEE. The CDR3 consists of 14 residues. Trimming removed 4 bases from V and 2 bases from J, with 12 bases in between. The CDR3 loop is CASSPEGQNYGYTF. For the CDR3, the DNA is TGTGCCAGCAGCCCAGAAGGCCAAAACTATGGCTACACCTTC. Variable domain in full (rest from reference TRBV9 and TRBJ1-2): DSGVTQTPKHLITATGQRVTLRCSPRSGDLSVYWYQQSLDQGLQFLIQYYNGEERAKGNILERFSAQQFPDLHSELNLSSLELGDSALYFCASSPEGQNYGYTFGSGTRLTVV.

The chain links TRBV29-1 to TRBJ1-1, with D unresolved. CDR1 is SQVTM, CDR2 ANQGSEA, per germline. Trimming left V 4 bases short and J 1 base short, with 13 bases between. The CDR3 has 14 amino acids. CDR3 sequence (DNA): TGCAGCGTTGGTAAGGCAGCTGAGAACACTGAAGCTTTCTTT. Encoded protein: CSVGKAAENTEAFF.

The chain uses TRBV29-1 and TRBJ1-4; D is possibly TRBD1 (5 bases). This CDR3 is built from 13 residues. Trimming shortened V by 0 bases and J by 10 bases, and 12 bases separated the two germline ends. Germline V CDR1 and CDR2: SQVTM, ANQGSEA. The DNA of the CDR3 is TGCAGCGTTGAAGACCCCAGGGTTGGAAAACTGTTTTTT. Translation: CSVEDPRVGKLFF. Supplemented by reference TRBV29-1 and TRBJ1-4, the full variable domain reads SAVISQKPSRDICQRGTSLTIQCQVDSQVTMMFWYRQQPGQSLTLIATANQGSEATYESGFVIDKFPISRPNLTFSTLTVSNMSPEDSSIYLCSVEDPRVGKLFFGSGTQLSVL.

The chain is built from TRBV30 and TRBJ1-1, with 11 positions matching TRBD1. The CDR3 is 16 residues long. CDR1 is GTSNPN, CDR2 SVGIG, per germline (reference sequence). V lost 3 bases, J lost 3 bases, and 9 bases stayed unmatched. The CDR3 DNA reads TGTGCCTGGAGGGACGGGACAGGGGGTCGGGACACTGAAGCTTTCTTT. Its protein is CAWRDGTGGRDTEAFF.

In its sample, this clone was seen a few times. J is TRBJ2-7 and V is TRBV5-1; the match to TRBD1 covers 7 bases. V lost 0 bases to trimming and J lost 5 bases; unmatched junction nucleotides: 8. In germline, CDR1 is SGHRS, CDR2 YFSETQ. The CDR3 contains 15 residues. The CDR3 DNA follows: TGCGCCAGCAGCTTGGAACAGGGGAGTTCGGACGAGCAGTACTTC. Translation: CASSLEQGSSDEQYF.

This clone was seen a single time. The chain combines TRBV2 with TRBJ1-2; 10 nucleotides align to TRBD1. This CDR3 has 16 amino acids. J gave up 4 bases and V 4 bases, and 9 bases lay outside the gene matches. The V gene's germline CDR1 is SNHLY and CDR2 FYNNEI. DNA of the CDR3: TGTGCCAGCAGTGTCATCGGGACAGGGGTGACCTATGGCTACACCTTC. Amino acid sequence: CASSVIGTGVTYGYTF.

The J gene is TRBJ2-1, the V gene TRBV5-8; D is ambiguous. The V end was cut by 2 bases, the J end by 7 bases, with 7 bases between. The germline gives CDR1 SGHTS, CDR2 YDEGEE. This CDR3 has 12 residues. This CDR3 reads CASSFVFNEQFF. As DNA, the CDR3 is TGTGCCAGCAGCTTCGTGTTTAATGAGCAGTTCTTC.

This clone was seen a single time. DNA of the CDR3: TGTGCCAGCAGCCTGGGTGGGAGACAGGGAATCAATGAAAAACTGTTTTTT. Protein product: CASSLGGRQGINEKLFF. V usage is TRBV11-2 and J usage is TRBJ1-4, with TRBD1 matching 7 bases. The ends lost 5 bases at V and 5 bases at J; junction bases unmatched: 14. CDR3 length: 17 residues. Per the germline V gene, CDR1 is SGHAT and CDR2 is FQNNGV.

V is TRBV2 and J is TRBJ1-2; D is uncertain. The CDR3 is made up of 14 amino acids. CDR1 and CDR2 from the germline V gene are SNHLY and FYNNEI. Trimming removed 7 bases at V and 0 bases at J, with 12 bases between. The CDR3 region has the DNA TGTGCCAGCACTATGCGCGGGTCTAACTATGGCTACACCTTC. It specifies CASTMRGSNYGYTF. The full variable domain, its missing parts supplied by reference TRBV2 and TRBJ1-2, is EPEVTQTPSHQVTQMGQEVILRCVPISNHLYFYWYRQILGQKVEFLVSFYNNEISEKSEIFDDQFSVERPDGSNFTLKIRSTKLEDSAMYFCASTMRGSNYGYTFGSGTRLTVV.

Written as DNA, the CDR3 is TGTGCCAGTAGTAACACGGAAGGGGGCGGAGAGACCCAGTACTTC. Translating gives CASSNTEGGGETQYF. The rearrangement uses TRBV19 and TRBJ2-5; 7 bases align to TRBD1. The CDR3 length is 15 residues. Germline-derived CDR1 and CDR2 are LNHDA and SQIVND (reference sequence). Germline trimming cut 4 bases from V and 4 bases from J; bases unmatched to any gene: 9.

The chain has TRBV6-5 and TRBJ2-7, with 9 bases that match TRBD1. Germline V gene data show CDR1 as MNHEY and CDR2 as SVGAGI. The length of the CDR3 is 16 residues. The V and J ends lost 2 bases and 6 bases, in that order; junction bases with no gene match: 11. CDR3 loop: CASSYRRGQGGTEQYF. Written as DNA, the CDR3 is TGTGCCAGCAGTTACAGGCGGGGACAGGGTGGAACCGAGCAGTACTTC.